These T cell receptor beta chains were read from a single sample in a study of T cells in Graves' hyperthyroidism and ophthalmopathy. TCRdb reanalysed the multiplex PCR reads using MiXCR and keeps one entry per CDR3 protein. Of approximately 710,000 distinct CDR3 sequences in the sample, 17% were seen once. Input material: blood. The source of these receptors is a man over 45 with Graves' hyperthyroidism. CDR3s include the opening cysteine and the closing phenylalanine or tryptophan. D genes are given only for firm matches. Not every row has a clone size; where given, it reads once, few, many or a size class.

v_call	j_call	clone_size	d_call	cdr3_aa	cdr3_nt
TRBV7-2	TRBJ2-7	many	TRBD1	CASSTRDRDFEQYF	TGTGCCAGCAGCACCCGGGACAGGGACTTCGAGCAGTACTTC
TRBV20-1	TRBJ2-1	few	TRBD2	CSAPNAGAGGDEQFF	TGCAGTGCACCCAACGCTGGGGCGGGAGGGGACGAGCAGTTCTTC
TRBV16	TRBJ2-1	once	TRBD2	CASSQGGTSGKVNEQFF	TGTGCCAGCAGCCAAGGGGGGACTAGCGGGAAGGTCAATGAGCAGTTCTTC
TRBV11-2	TRBJ2-4	many	.	CASSLGWLPLAKNIQYF	TGTGCCAGCAGCTTAGGGTGGCTACCCCTAGCCAAAAACATTCAGTACTTC
TRBV20-1	TRBJ2-3	.	.	CSASPYSTPYTDTQYF	TGCAGTGCTAGCCCATACTCAACCCCTTACACAGATACGCAGTATTTT
TRBV12-3/TRBV12-4	TRBJ2-7	many	TRBD2	CASSPGEGRGYEQYF	TGTGCCAGCAGCCCCGGGGAGGGAAGGGGCTACGAGCAGTACTTC
TRBV5-1	TRBJ1-1	many	.	CASSLGGFVTEAFF	TGCGCCAGCAGCCTGGGTGGGTTTGTGACTGAAGCTTTCTTT
TRBV12-3/TRBV12-4	TRBJ2-1	many	TRBD2	CASVATSGRPYNEQFF	TGTGCCAGCGTTGCGACTAGCGGGAGACCCTACAATGAGCAGTTCTTC
TRBV19	TRBJ2-1	.	TRBD2	CASSIVDGRASYNEQFF	TGTGCCAGTAGTATAGTCGACGGGAGGGCCTCTTACAATGAGCAGTTCTTC
TRBV15	TRBJ1-5	many	.	CATSRANRVWNQPQHF	TGTGCCACCAGCAGAGCGAACAGGGTTTGGAATCAGCCCCAGCATTTT
TRBV14	TRBJ1-2	few	.	CASSQQFNYGYTF	TGTGCCAGCAGCCAGCAGTTTAACTATGGCTACACCTTC
TRBV20-1	TRBJ2-1	.	.	CSARERGLWGEQFF	TGCAGTGCTAGAGAGAGGGGCTTGTGGGGGGAGCAGTTCTTC
TRBV2	TRBJ2-4	many	TRBD2	CASSYRTPAGVTGDIQYF	TGTGCCAGCAGCTACCGAACCCCAGCGGGAGTGACAGGTGACATTCAGTACTTC
TRBV27	TRBJ2-7	many	.	CASSSLETYEQYF	TGTGCCAGCAGTTCCCTAGAGACCTACGAGCAGTACTTC
TRBV5-4	TRBJ1-1	once	.	CASSLVGSEAFF	TGTGCCAGCAGCTTGGTTGGAAGTGAAGCTTTCTTT
TRBV28	TRBJ1-3	.	.	CASSLWGIGNTIYF	TGTGCCAGCAGTTTATGGGGGATAGGAAACACCATATATTTT
TRBV4-2	TRBJ2-7	.	.	CASSQDPQDSTEQYF	TGTGCCAGCAGCCAAGATCCTCAGGATAGTACCGAGCAGTACTTC
TRBV12-3/TRBV12-4	TRBJ2-2	many	TRBD2	CASSRRLAQNTGELFF	TGTGCCAGCAGTCGGCGACTAGCGCAGAACACCGGGGAGCTGTTTTTT
TRBV15	TRBJ1-1	.	.	CATSSQSVTEAFF	TGTGCCACCAGCTCTCAGTCGGTCACTGAAGCTTTCTTT
TRBV20-1	TRBJ2-7	.	.	CSANPDGLSSYEQYF	TGCAGTGCTAACCCGGACGGCCTGAGCTCCTACGAGCAGTACTTC